One sample yielded the 10 T cell receptor beta chains listed below, sequenced in a study of blood T cell repertoires in COVID-19. Assay used: immunoSEQ multiplex PCR; TCRdb lists only in-frame clones, some missing. This sample carries fewer than 350,000 clones, 75% to 90% of them seen once, and the ten largest clones take about 2.5%. Sequenced input: PBMCs or T cells enriched from blood (not recorded which). The receptors shown here come from a woman between 50 and 59 years old who had recovered from COVID-19.

V usage is TRBV15 and J usage is TRBJ2-7; D possibly corresponds to TRBD2 (6 bases). Trimming took 1 base from V and 4 from J, leaving 20 bases between them. The CDR3 length is 17 residues. Germline V gives CDR1 LNHNV, CDR2 YYDKDF (reference sequence). CDR3 coding DNA: TGTGCCACCAGCAGAGTGGGGATCGGGGGAACCCCTTACGAGCAGTACTTC. Its protein product is CATSRVGIGGTPYEQYF.

This clone turned up a few times. V is TRBV11-2 and J is TRBJ1-5; 7 bases fit TRBD1. Germline V lookup: CDR1 SGHAT, CDR2 FQNNGV. The CDR3 runs to 14 residues. The J segment lost 3 bases and the V segment lost 5 bases, leaving 4 bases of the junction unmatched. CDR3 DNA sequence: TGTGCCAGCAGCACACAGGGGAACAATCAGCCCCAGCATTTT. Amino acid sequence: CASSTQGNNQPQHF. The whole variable domain, remainder taken from reference TRBV11-2 and TRBJ1-5, is EAGVAQSPRYKIIEKRQSVAFWCNPISGHATLYWYQQILGQGPKLLIQFQNNGVVDDSQLPKDRFSAERLKGVDSTLKIQPAKLEDSAVYLCASSTQGNNQPQHFGDGTRLSIL.

This clone was counted once. V gene TRBV11-2 combines with J gene TRBJ2-1, with D perhaps matching TRBD1 (6 bases). V was cut by 6 bases and J by 7 bases, with 28 bases left in between. CDR3 size: 18 residues. Germline V gene sequence: CDR1 SGHAT, CDR2 FQNNGV. This CDR3 reads CASSFLRTGLINRNEQFF. For the CDR3, the DNA is TGTGCCAGCAGTTTTTTGCGAACAGGGTTGATTAACCGGAATGAGCAGTTCTTC.

The chain has TRBV6-5 and TRBJ1-2; 7 positions match TRBD1. The trim removed 0 bases at V and 4 bases at J, leaving 5 bases unmatched. Germline loops: CDR1 MNHEY, CDR2 SVGAGI. The CDR3 totals 15 residues. CDR3 region: CASSYSGQAIYGYTF. The CDR3 bases are TGTGCCAGCAGTTACTCAGGACAGGCCATCTATGGCTACACCTTC.

CDR3 loop: CASSHWRGSDNEQFF. The CDR3 coding sequence is TGTGCCAGCAGCCACTGGCGGGGGAGCGACAATGAGCAGTTCTTC. The J gene is TRBJ2-1, the V gene TRBV7-9; 7 bases match TRBD2. Germline CDR1 is SEHNR and CDR2 is FQNEAQ (reference sequence). CDR3 length: 15 amino acids. V dropped 5 bases and J dropped 5; count of bases not matched to a gene: 9.

This clone was seen a handful of times. V gene TRBV3-1 (or the pseudogene TRBV3-2) combines with J gene TRBJ1-2; weak D call: TRBD1 (6 bases). CDR3 length: 13 amino acids. The V end lost 4 bases, the J end lost 8 bases, and 14 bases lay between the germline ends. Germline V lookup: CDR1 LGHDT, CDR2 YNNKEL (reference sequence). CDR3 region: CASSLSQGRGYTF. CDR3 coding DNA: TGTGCCAGCAGCCTTTCCCAGGGGCGCGGCTACACCTTC.

This clone was seen once. The chain uses TRBV6-5 and TRBJ1-5, with 7 bases lining up with TRBD1. This CDR3 region has 15 residues. Per the germline V gene, CDR1 is MNHEY and CDR2 is SVGAGI. The V gene end was trimmed by 2 bases and the J gene end by 4 bases; junction bases not matched to a gene: 5. Here the CDR3 DNA reads TGTGCCAGCAGTTACGAGGGACAGTCTAATCAGCCCCAGCATTTT. This translates into CASSYEGQSNQPQHF.

The CDR3 DNA follows: TGTGCCAGCAGTACGAACCCAATGGCAACGCAGTATTTT. Translating gives CASSTNPMATQYF. This chain connects TRBV27 to TRBJ2-3, with D unclear. This CDR3 has 13 amino acids. The V end lost 5 bases, the J end lost 9 bases, and 15 bases lay between the germline ends. CDR1 and CDR2 from the germline V gene are MNHEY and SMNVEV (reference sequence).

This chain joins TRBV6-5 and TRBJ1-2; a weak D match, TRBD1 (6 bases). V gave up 7 bases and J gave up 0 bases, with 12 bases separating them. The CDR3 contains 14 residues. Germline V gives CDR1 MNHEY, CDR2 SVGAGI. The CDR3 reads CASTRTATNYGYTF. DNA of the CDR3: TGTGCCAGCACTCGGACAGCGACTAACTATGGCTACACCTTC.

This clone came up a few times. The rearrangement links TRBV2 to TRBJ2-2; 7 nucleotides match TRBD1. This CDR3 contains 17 residues. V was pared by 3 bases and J by 2 bases, with 9 bases of the junction left unmatched. Germline V gives CDR1 SNHLY, CDR2 FYNNEI. CDR3: CASSDFRGRGNTGELFF. The CDR3 DNA sequence: TGTGCCAGCAGTGATTTTAGGGGGCGCGGAAACACCGGGGAGCTGTTTTTT.